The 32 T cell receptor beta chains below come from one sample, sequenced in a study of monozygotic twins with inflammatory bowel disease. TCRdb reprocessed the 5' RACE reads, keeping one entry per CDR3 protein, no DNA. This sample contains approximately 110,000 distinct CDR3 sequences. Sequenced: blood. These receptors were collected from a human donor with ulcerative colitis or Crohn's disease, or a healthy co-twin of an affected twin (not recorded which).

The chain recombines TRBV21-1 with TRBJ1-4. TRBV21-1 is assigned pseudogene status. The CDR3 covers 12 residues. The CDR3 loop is CASEGAGRKLFF.

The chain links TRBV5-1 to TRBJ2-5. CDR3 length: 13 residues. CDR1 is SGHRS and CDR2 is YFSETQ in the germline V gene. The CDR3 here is CASSLGPQETQYF.

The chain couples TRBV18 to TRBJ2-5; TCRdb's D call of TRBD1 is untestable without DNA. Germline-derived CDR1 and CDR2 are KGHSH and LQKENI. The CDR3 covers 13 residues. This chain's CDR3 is CASSRAGQETQYF.

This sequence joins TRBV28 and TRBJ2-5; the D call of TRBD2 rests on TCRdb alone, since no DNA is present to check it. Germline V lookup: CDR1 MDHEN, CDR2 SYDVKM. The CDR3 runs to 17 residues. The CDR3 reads CASSRGLAGGPRETQYF.

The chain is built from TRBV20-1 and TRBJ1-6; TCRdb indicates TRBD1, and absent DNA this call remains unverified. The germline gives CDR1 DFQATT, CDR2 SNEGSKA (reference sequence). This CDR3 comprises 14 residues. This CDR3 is CSASLQTGSSPLHF.

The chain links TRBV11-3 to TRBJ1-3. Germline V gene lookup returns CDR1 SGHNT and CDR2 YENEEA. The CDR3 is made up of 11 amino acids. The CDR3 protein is CASSLGNTIYF. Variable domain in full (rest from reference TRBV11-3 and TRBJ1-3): EAGVVQSPRYKIIEKKQPVAFWCNPISGHNTLYWYLQNLGQGPELLIRYENEEAVDDSQLPKDRFSAERLKGVDSTLKIQPAELGDSAVYLCASSLGNTIYFGEGSWLTVV.

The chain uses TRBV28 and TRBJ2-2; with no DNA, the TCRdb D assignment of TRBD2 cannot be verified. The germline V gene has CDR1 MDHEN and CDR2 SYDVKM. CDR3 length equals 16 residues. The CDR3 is CASSLGLAGGTGELFF.

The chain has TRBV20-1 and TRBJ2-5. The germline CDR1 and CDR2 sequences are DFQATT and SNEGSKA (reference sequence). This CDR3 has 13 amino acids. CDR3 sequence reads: CSARKAYQETQYF.

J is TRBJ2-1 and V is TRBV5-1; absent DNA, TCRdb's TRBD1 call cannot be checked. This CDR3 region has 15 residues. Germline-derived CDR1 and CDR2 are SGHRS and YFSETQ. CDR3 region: CASSELGAQYNEQFF. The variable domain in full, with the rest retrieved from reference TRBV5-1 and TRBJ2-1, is KAGVTQTPRYLIKTRGQQVTLSCSPISGHRSVSWYQQTPGQGLQFLFEYFSETQRNKGNFPGRFSGRQFSNSRSEMNVSTLELGDSALYLCASSELGAQYNEQFFGPGTRLTVL.

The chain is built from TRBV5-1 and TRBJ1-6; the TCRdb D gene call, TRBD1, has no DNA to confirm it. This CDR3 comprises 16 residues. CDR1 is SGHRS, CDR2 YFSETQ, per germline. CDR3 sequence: CASSLGYTGGNSPLHF.

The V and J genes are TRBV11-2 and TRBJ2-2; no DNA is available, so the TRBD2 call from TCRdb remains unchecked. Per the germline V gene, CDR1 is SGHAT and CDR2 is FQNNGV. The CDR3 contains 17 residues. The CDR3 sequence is CASSSLGLAGESGELFF.

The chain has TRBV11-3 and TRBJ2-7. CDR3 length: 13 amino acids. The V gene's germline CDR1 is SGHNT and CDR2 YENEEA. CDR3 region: CASRAGGSHEQYF. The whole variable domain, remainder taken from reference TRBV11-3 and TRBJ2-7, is EAGVVQSPRYKIIEKKQPVAFWCNPISGHNTLYWYLQNLGQGPELLIRYENEEAVDDSQLPKDRFSAERLKGVDSTLKIQPAELGDSAVYLCASRAGGSHEQYFGPGTRLTVT.

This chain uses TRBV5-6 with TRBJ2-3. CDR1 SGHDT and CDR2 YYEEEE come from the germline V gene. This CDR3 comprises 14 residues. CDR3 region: CASSSKMLTDTQYF. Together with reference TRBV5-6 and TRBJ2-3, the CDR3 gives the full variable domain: DAGVTQSPTHLIKTRGQQVTLRCSPKSGHDTVSWYQQALGQGPQFIFQYYEEEERQRGNFPDRFSGHQFPNYSSELNVNALLLGDSALYLCASSSKMLTDTQYFGPGTRLTVL.

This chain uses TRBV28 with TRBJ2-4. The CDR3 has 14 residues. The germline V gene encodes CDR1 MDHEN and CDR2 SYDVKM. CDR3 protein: CASSLSVAKNIQYF.

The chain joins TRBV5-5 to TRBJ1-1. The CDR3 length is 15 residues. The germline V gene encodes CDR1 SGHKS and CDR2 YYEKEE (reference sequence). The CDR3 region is CASSLRSAGRSEAFF.

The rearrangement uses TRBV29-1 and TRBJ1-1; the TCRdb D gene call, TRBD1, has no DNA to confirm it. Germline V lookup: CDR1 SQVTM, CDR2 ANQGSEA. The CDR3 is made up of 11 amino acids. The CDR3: CSATDRDEAFF.

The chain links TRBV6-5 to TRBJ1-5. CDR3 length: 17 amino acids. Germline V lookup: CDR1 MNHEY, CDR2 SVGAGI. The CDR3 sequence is CASSYARGIWDNQPQHF.

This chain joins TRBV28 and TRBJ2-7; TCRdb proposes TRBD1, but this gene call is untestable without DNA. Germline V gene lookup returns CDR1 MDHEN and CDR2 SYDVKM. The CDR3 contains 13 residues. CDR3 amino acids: CASSLSPSYEQYF.

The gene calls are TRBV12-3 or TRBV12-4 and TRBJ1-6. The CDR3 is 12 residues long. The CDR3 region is CASSGDRSPLHF.

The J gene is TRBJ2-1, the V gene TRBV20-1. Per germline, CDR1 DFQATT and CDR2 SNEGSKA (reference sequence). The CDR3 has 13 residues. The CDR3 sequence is CSVPKPVSPEQFF.

This chain's CDR3 is CASSLGTNEKLFF. V and J are TRBV12-3 or TRBV12-4 and TRBJ1-4. This CDR3 is 13 amino acids long.

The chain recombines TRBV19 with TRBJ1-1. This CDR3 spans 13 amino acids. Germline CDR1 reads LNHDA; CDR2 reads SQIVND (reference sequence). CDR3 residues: CASSMLRHTEAFF.

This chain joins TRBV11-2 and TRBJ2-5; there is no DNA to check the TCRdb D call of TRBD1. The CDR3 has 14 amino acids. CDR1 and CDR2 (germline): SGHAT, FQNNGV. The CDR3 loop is CASSNIQGQETQYF.

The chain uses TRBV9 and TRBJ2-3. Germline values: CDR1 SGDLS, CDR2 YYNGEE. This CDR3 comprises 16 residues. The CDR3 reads CASSIVSTGGTDTQYF. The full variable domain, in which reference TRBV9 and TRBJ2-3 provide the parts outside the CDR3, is DSGVTQTPKHLITATGQRVTLRCSPRSGDLSVYWYQQSLDQGLQFLIQYYNGEERAKGNILERFSAQQFPDLHSELNLSSLELGDSALYFCASSIVSTGGTDTQYFGPGTRLTVL.

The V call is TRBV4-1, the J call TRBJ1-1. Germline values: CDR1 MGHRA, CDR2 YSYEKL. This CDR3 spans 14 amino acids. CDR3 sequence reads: CASSQEGIRGTAFF.

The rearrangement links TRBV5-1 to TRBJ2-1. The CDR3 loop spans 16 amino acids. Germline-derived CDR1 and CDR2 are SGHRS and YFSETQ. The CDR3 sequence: CASSLGVAALYNEQFF.

CDR3 in amino acids: CASSRTRTSSYEQYF. The V gene is TRBV4-2, the J gene TRBJ2-7; the D call of TRBD1 rests on TCRdb alone, since no DNA is present to check it. This CDR3 region has 15 residues. Germline loops: CDR1 LGHNA, CDR2 YNFKEQ.

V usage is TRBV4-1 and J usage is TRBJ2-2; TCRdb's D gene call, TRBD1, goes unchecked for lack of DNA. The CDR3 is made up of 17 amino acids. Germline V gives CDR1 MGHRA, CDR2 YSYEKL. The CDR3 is CASSLKRPELNTGELFF.

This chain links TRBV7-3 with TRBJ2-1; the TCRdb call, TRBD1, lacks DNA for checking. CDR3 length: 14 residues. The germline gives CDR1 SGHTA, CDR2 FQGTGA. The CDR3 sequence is CASSFRASYNEQFF.

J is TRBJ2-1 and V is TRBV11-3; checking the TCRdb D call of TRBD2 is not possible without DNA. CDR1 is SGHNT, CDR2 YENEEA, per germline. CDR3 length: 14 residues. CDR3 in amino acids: CASSLERADNEQFF.

Here the CDR3 reads CASSLDVPRSENEQFF. V usage is TRBV5-1 and J usage is TRBJ2-1. The CDR3 has 16 residues. In germline, CDR1 is SGHRS, CDR2 YFSETQ. The full variable domain, with the rest looked up from reference TRBV5-1 and TRBJ2-1, is KAGVTQTPRYLIKTRGQQVTLSCSPISGHRSVSWYQQTPGQGLQFLFEYFSETQRNKGNFPGRFSGRQFSNSRSEMNVSTLELGDSALYLCASSLDVPRSENEQFFGPGTRLTVL.

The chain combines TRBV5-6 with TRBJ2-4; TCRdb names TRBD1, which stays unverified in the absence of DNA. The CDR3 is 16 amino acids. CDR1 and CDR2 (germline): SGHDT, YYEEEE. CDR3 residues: CASSLGTADRLNIQYF.